Reported below is one T cell receptor beta chain. The antigen remains undetermined. This entry belongs to a study of T cells after yellow fever vaccination. Regarding the study as a whole: Subsequent booster samples again held most clones from primary vaccination (96% CD4, about 86% CD8).

CDR1 is SGHDT, CDR2 YYEEEE, per germline. The CDR3 is 14 residues long. V was clipped by 4 bases and J by 7 bases; unmatched bases: 6. TCRdb re-called the 5' RACE reads through MiXCR, storing one row per CDR3 protein. The data show about 580,000 distinct CDR3 sequences, with less than 20% seen just once and about 18% held by the top ten. The sample consisted of PBMCs, taken 4 to 6 days after the first yellow fever vaccination. The receptor was derived from a man younger than 35 who received the YFV17D yellow fever vaccine. This chain connects TRBV5-6 to TRBJ1-3; 9 bases are shared with TRBD1. CDR3 residues: CASSQQGAENTIYF. In DNA form, the CDR3 reads TGTGCCAGCAGCCAACAGGGGGCGGAGAACACCATATATTTT.